This T cell receptor (beta chain) comes out of a study of regulatory T cells in long-lasting Graves disease. Looking at the study overall: Over 5 years on antithyroid drugs plus positive TSH receptor antibodies marked Graves' disease as persistent. Study results and limitations: TCR diversity was lower in persistent than newly diagnosed Graves' disease. Persistent disease was associated with favored TRBV28 usage and with favored use of TRBJ1-2 and TRBJ2-5. New patients shared 970 or so public clonotypes, and persistent patients shared more, with a few thousand.

According to the study, TCR beta libraries were built with iRepertoire HTBI primers and CDR3-region Arm-PCR. TCRdb used MiXCR to reprocess the multiplex PCR reads, holding one entry per CDR3 protein. The table has fewer than 550,000 distinct CDR3 sequences, around a fifth seen once; the top ten hold around 7%. Documented time point: persistent/refractory GD, antithyroid drugs over 5 years with positive TRAb. Extracted RNA from PBMCs served as the source of the TCR library. V lost 6 bases, J lost 6 bases, and 4 bases stayed unmatched. The germline V gene has CDR1 PRHDT and CDR2 FYEKMQ (reference sequence). The CDR3 is made up of 15 amino acids. As regards this clonotype: Its antigen is unknown.

Sequencing used peripheral blood mononuclear cells (PBMCs), obtained when the disease was refractory, from a patient treated with antithyroid drugs. This rearrangement joins TRBV13 to TRBJ1-6; TRBD1 matches 11 bases. The receptor's source is a female donor with Graves disease. The CDR3 sequence is CASRFGTGGNSPLHF. The CDR3 DNA reads as TGTGCCAGCAGGTTTGGGACAGGGGGTAATTCACCCCTCCACTTT.